Presented here are 19 T cell receptor beta chains from one specimen sequenced in a study of T cell repertoires in cytomegalovirus infection. Each CDR3 protein gets one entry after TCRdb re-called the reads with MiXCR. The sample records fewer than 400,000 distinct CDR3 sequences, around 18% being singletons. Source material: PBMCs. The receptors were sampled from a human donor in good health (CMV status not recorded). Some clones in this sample may be carry-over from other donors' samples.

The genes are TRBV12-3 or TRBV12-4 and TRBJ1-3, with no clear D. Trimming pared 8 bases from V and 0 bases from J, leaving 8 bases between. The CDR3 contains 13 residues. CDR3 region: CASGRNSGNTIYF. The DNA of the CDR3 is TGTGCCAGCGGGAGGAACTCTGGAAACACCATATATTTT.

The chain joins TRBV5-6 to TRBJ2-3, with unresolved D. The CDR3 is made up of 14 amino acids. Germline-derived CDR1 and CDR2 are SGHDT and YYEEEE. The ends were cut back, 3 bases at V and 1 base at J, with 9 bases in the middle. CDR3 in DNA: TGTGCCAGCAGCTGGCCCACGGGCACAGATACGCAGTATTTT. Protein: CASSWPTGTDTQYF. The full variable domain, in which reference TRBV5-6 and TRBJ2-3 provide the parts outside the CDR3, is DAGVTQSPTHLIKTRGQQVTLRCSPKSGHDTVSWYQQALGQGPQFIFQYYEEEERQRGNFPDRFSGHQFPNYSSELNVNALLLGDSALYLCASSWPTGTDTQYFGPGTRLTVL.

A few counts support this clonotype. The J gene is TRBJ1-1, the V gene TRBV6-2 or TRBV6-3, with 9 bases matching TRBD1. This CDR3 has 17 residues. CDR1 and CDR2 (germline): MNHEY, SVGEGT. V was pared by 5 bases and J by 1 base, with 11 bases of the junction left unmatched. CDR3 coding DNA: TGTGCCAGCAGTCCCGGACAGGGGCGTTCGCCGAACACTGAAGCTTTCTTT. This gives the protein CASSPGQGRSPNTEAFF.

The table lists this clonotype with many counts. The genes are TRBV7-8 and TRBJ1-3; D ambiguous. The germline gives CDR1 SGHVS, CDR2 FQNEAQ. This CDR3 contains 17 residues. The V gene lost 0 bases and the J gene lost 0 bases, with 12 bases spanning the gap. The CDR3 nucleotides read TGTGCCAGCAGCTTAGCATCCCGACCAGTCTCTGGAAACACCATATATTTT. As protein: CASSLASRPVSGNTIYF.

The chain combines TRBV6-1 with TRBJ2-3; 9 nucleotides align to TRBD2. J lost 5 bases, V lost 5 bases, and 5 bases had no gene match. Germline V CDR1 and CDR2: MNHNS, SASEGT. This CDR3 spans 14 amino acids. CDR3 sequence reads: CASSLAGVGDTQYF. For the CDR3, the DNA is TGTGCCAGCAGTTTAGCGGGAGTGGGAGATACGCAGTATTTT.

Ten or more counts support this clonotype. V is TRBV7-9 and J is TRBJ1-1; D gene uncertain. The V gene's germline CDR1 is SEHNR and CDR2 FQNEAQ (reference sequence). Trimming cost V 5 bases and J 4 bases, with 17 bases left between them. The CDR3 is 15 amino acids. CDR3 coding DNA: TGTGCCAGCAGCGCGTTACTCGGACGGCTCACTGAAGCTTTCTTT. Amino acids: CASSALLGRLTEAFF.

This clonotype occurred a few times. The rearrangement links TRBV30 to TRBJ2-1; no definite D call. Germline V gene lookup returns CDR1 GTSNPN and CDR2 SVGIG (reference sequence). This CDR3 region has 12 residues. The ends were cut back, 6 bases at V and 2 bases at J, with 8 bases in the middle. CDR3 protein: CACLGPYNEQFF. In nucleotides, the CDR3 is TGTGCCTGCCTCGGACCCTACAATGAGCAGTTCTTC.

This clonotype was counted at least ten times. The CDR3 spells CASSFQDYNEQFF. CDR3 bases: TGTGCCAGCAGTTTTCAGGACTACAATGAGCAGTTCTTC. The chain carries TRBV27 and TRBJ2-1; no reliable D call. The CDR3 runs to 13 residues. Germline V gene lookup returns CDR1 MNHEY and CDR2 SMNVEV (reference sequence). The V end lost 3 bases, the J end lost 3 bases, and 6 bases lay between the germline ends.

This clonotype has a count of ten or more. At one of its ends the junction is not consistent with the germline gene, which may arise from a read error. The V and J genes are TRBV5-1 and TRBJ2-2; D might be TRBD1 (5 bases). Germline V lookup: CDR1 SGHRS, CDR2 YFSETQ. The CDR3 consists of 15 residues. CDR3 in DNA: TGTGCCAGCAGCTTGCAGGGCTCGAACACCGGGGAGCTGTTTTTT. Its translation: CASSLQGSNTGELFF.

This clonotype has a count of ten or more. The chain employs TRBV19 and TRBJ1-1; a weak D match, TRBD1 (6 bases). Trimming pared 5 bases from V and 0 bases from J, leaving 10 bases between. Germline CDR1 is LNHDA and CDR2 is SQIVND (reference sequence). The CDR3 runs to 14 residues. The CDR3 DNA follows: TGTGCCAGTAGTGCGGGGGCCTTGAACACTGAAGCTTTCTTT. Protein product: CASSAGALNTEAFF.

The gene calls are TRBV4-1 and TRBJ1-1; D gene uncertain. The germline V gene has CDR1 MGHRA and CDR2 YSYEKL. Trimming stripped 0 bases from V and 6 bases from J, with 14 bases between. This CDR3 comprises 15 residues. The CDR3: CASSQEALSGSEAFF. DNA for the CDR3: TGCGCCAGCAGCCAAGAGGCTCTTTCGGGGTCTGAAGCTTTCTTT.

Ten or more counts support this clonotype. The gene calls are TRBV7-2 and TRBJ1-6; D unclear. The CDR3 consists of 12 residues. V was cut by 5 bases and J by 11 bases, with 10 bases left in between. CDR1 and CDR2 (germline): SGHTA, FQGNSA. This chain's CDR3 is CASSLETAPLHF. The CDR3 DNA is TGTGCCAGCAGCCTTGAGACGGCACCCCTCCACTTT.

This clonotype occurred a few times. V usage is TRBV19 and J usage is TRBJ1-2, with a possible D match to TRBD1 (6 bases). This CDR3 is 15 amino acids long. Germline assignment: CDR1 LNHDA and CDR2 SQIVND (reference sequence). V lost 10 bases, J lost 3 bases, and 21 bases lay in between. CDR3: CATTSDGRQDYGYTF. The DNA for the CDR3 is TGTGCCACCACCTCTGACGGGAGACAGGACTATGGCTACACCTTC.

This clonotype was counted ten times or more. The rearrangement links TRBV7-6 to TRBJ2-5, with TRBD2 identical over 11 bases. J gave up 1 base and V 5 bases, and 6 bases lay outside the gene matches. CDR3 length: 16 amino acids. Germline values: CDR1 SGHVS, CDR2 FNYEAQ. Here the CDR3 reads CASSITSGSGQETQYF. The DNA for the CDR3 is TGTGCCAGCAGCATTACTAGCGGGAGCGGCCAAGAGACCCAGTACTTC.

This clonotype has a count of ten or more. At one of its ends the junction is not consistent with the germline gene, which may arise from a read error. The rearrangement uses TRBV7-2 and TRBJ1-2; 11 positions match TRBD1. The CDR3 consists of 14 residues. CDR1 and CDR2 (germline): SGHTA, FQGNSA. CDR3 coding DNA: TGTGCCAGCAGCTCCTCCAGGACAGGGGGCTCCCTCAGCTTC. As protein: CASSSSRTGGSLSF.

The table lists this clonotype with many counts. This sequence joins TRBV7-8 and TRBJ2-5, with TRBD2 identical over 10 bases. V lost 1 base and J lost 4; bases outside the gene matches: 6. Germline V gene lookup returns CDR1 SGHVS and CDR2 FQNEAQ. This CDR3 is built from 16 residues. This CDR3 reads CASSLGWSSGGETQYF. The CDR3 region has the DNA TGTGCCAGCAGCTTAGGTTGGTCTAGCGGGGGAGAGACCCAGTACTTC.

In its sample, this clonotype was seen many times. The chain links TRBV7-2 to TRBJ1-1; 7 bases are shared with TRBD1. The germline V gene encodes CDR1 SGHTA and CDR2 FQGNSA. The length of the CDR3 is 15 residues. Trimming removed 5 bases from V and 0 bases from J; junction bases left unmatched: 6. The CDR3 bases are TGTGCCAGCAGCACCAGAACAGGGGTGAACACTGAAGCTTTCTTT. Translation gives CASSTRTGVNTEAFF. Full variable domain (outside the CDR3, taken from reference TRBV7-2 and TRBJ1-1): GAGVSQSPSNKVTEKGKDVELRCDPISGHTALYWYRQSLGQGLEFLIYFQGNSAPDKSGLPSDRFSAERTGGSVSTLTIQRTQQEDSAVYLCASSTRTGVNTEAFFGQGTRLTVV.

This clonotype has only a few counts. The V and J genes are TRBV2 and TRBJ2-5; 9 nucleotides align to TRBD2. V lost 3 bases, J lost 4 bases, and 9 bases stayed unmatched. CDR1 and CDR2 from the germline V gene are SNHLY and FYNNEI. The CDR3 covers 16 residues. The CDR3 loop is CASSEGSGGRPETQYF. The CDR3 DNA reads as TGTGCCAGCAGTGAGGGTAGCGGGGGAAGGCCAGAGACCCAGTACTTC.

This clonotype was detected only a few times. The V call is TRBV9, the J call TRBJ2-3; no definite D call. The germline V gene has CDR1 SGDLS and CDR2 YYNGEE. V shed 0 bases and J shed 2 bases, with 7 bases lying between them. The CDR3 is 14 residues long. DNA of the CDR3: TGTGCCAGCAGCGTAGAAGGAAACACAGATACGCAGTATTTT. It encodes CASSVEGNTDTQYF.